The clone carrying this TCR beta chain has only a few counts. What it binds is not known. TCRdb used MiXCR to reprocess the 5' RACE reads, holding one entry per CDR3 protein. This table has 1.5 million to 2 million distinct CDR3 sequences, more than 30% appearing once. This sample was included in a study of identical twins. Germline V gene sequence: CDR1 SGHRS, CDR2 YFSETQ. Trimming removed 1 base at V and 4 bases at J, with 9 bases between. CDR3 length equals 13 residues. The donors were all healthy and Caucasian. The study, taken as a whole, reports: Beta clonotypes that were abundant in cord blood contained fewer insertions, a pattern absent from memory repertoires. Twin-shared out-of-frame alpha sequences were enriched for low generation probability. Less excess twin sharing appeared in beta out-of-frame sequences.

Material: cord blood. The V and J genes are TRBV5-1 and TRBJ2-7; no definite D call. This clonotype originated in a newborn girl in good health. In nucleotides, the CDR3 is TGCGCCAGCAGCTTGACTACCCAATACGAGCAGTACTTC. Translating it yields CASSLTTQYEQYF.